This TCR beta chain was profiled in a study of neoadjuvant anti-PD-1 for oral cavity cancer. Overall study context: Non-progressing patients received a fourth nivolumab dose near day 43, then surgery on days 50-56.

A note on this clone: Its antigen is still unknown.

Regarding time point: after neoadjuvant nivolumab, at surgical resection. The patients had HPV-negative, locally advanced oral cavity squamous cell carcinoma. The germline CDR1 and CDR2 sequences are MNHEY and SVGAGI. Trimming pared 0 bases from V and 1 base from J, leaving 10 bases between. The CDR3 runs to 16 residues. Two replicates per tumor sample, mostly from roughly 4.9 ug of genomic DNA. Sequenced by immunoSEQ multiplex PCR; TCRdb stores in-frame clones only, minus some. This sample has around 37,000 clones, with more than 35% found just once. The study, taken as a whole, reports: With three patients per group, TCR findings need larger cohorts.

The sequencing here drew on tumor tissue, taken after nivolumab (anti-PD-1) treatment. The source of this sequence is a person between 40 and 85 years old with oral cavity squamous cell carcinoma. The chain recombines TRBV6-5 with TRBJ2-1; D unresolved. Written as DNA, the CDR3 is TGTGCCAGCAGTTACTCGATTGTCTATTCCTACAATGAGCAGTTCTTC. It codes for CASSYSIVYSYNEQFF.